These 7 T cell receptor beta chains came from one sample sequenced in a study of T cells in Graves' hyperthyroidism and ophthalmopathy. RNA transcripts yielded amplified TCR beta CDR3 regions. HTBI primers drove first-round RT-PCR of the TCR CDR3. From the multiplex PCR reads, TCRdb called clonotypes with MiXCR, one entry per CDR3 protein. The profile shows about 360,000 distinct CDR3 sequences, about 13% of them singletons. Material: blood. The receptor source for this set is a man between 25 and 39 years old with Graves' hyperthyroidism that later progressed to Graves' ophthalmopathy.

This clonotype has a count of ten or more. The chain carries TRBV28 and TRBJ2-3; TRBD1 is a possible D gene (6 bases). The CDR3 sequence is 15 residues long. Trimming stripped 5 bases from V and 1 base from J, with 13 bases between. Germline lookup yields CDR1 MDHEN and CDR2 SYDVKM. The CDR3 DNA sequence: TGTGCCAGCAGTGAAGAGGACAGCCGCACAGATACGCAGTATTTT. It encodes CASSEEDSRTDTQYF.

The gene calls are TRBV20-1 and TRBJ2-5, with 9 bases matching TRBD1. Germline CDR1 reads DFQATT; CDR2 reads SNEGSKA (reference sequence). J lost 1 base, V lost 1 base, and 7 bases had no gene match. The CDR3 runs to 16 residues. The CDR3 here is CSARGGTGRVQETQYF. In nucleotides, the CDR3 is TGCAGTGCTAGAGGGGGGACAGGGAGGGTCCAAGAGACCCAGTACTTC.

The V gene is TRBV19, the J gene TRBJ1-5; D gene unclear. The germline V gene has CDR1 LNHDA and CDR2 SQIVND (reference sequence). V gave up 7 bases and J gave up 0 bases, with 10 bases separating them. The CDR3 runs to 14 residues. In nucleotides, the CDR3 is TGTGCCAGTATAGGAAGCTATAGCAATCAGCCCCAGCATTTT. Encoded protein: CASIGSYSNQPQHF.

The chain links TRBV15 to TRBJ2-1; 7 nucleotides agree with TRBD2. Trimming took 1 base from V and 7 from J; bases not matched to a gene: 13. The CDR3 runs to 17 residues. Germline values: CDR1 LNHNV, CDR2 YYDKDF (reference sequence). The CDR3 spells CATSRGPMGGGLNEQFF. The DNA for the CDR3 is TGTGCCACCAGCAGAGGCCCCATGGGGGGGGGGTTGAATGAGCAGTTCTTC. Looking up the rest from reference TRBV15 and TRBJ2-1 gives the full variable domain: DAMVIQNPRYQVTQFGKPVTLSCSQTLNHNVMYWYQQKSSQAPKLLFHYYDKDFNNEADTPDNFQSRRPNTSFCFLDIRSPGLGDTAMYLCATSRGPMGGGLNEQFFGPGTRLTVL.

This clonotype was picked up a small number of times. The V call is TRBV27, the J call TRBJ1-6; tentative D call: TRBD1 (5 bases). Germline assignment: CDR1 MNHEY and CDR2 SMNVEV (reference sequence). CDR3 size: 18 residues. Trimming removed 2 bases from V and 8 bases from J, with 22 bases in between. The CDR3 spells CASSLEAGRDGQDSPLHF. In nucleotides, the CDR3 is TGTGCCAGCAGTTTAGAAGCCGGCCGGGACGGGCAGGATTCACCCCTCCACTTT.

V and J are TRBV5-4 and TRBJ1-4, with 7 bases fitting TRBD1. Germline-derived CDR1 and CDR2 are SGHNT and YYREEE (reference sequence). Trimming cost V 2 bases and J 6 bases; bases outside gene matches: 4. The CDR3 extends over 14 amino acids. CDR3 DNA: TGTGCCAGCAGCTTTCGCGACAGGGATGAAAAACTGTTTTTT. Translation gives CASSFRDRDEKLFF.

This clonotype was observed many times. Written as DNA, the CDR3 is TGCAGTCTAGGGACAGTCGCCTACACCTTC. Its protein product is CSLGTVAYTF. V usage is TRBV20-1 and J usage is TRBJ1-2, with 7 bases matching TRBD1. This CDR3 is 10 amino acids long. V lost 8 bases to trimming and J lost 10 bases; unmatched junction nucleotides: 7. Germline loops: CDR1 DFQATT, CDR2 SNEGSKA (reference sequence).